This TCR beta chain comes out of a study of blood T cells in healthy people across ages. Study overall: About one barcoded beta molecule was captured per two T cells (by template switching). Regarding the study as a whole: Diversity was higher, and naive CD4+ cells more numerous, in long-lived donors than in aged donors. Estimates based on one million T cells were treated as lower bounds.

Primed by a sample-barcoded 5' primer and a J-beta primer mix, a second PCR proceeded for about 6 to 12 cycles. Each sample provided no less than 2.5 million CDR3-containing paired-end reads. Each CDR3 protein gets one entry after TCRdb re-called the 5' RACE reads with MiXCR. This sample has approximately 600,000 distinct CDR3 sequences; about 53% occur once, and the top ten carry more than 35%. Trimming cost V 6 bases and J 4 bases, with 3 bases left between them. The CDR3 runs 11 residues. Concerning this clonotype itself: Its target is unknown. It may be a read error: a sequence one base away is much more abundant. Because the CDR3 is missing its conserved closing phenylalanine or tryptophan, this is likely a read error.

Sequenced material: blood. The chain recombines TRBV12-3 or TRBV12-4 with TRBJ2-2; no clear D gene. This TCR was recovered from a man aged 60 to 75 in good health. CDR3 amino acids: CASSRTGELFL. CDR3 nucleotide sequence: TGTGCCAGCAGCCGCACCGGGGAGCTGTTTCTT.